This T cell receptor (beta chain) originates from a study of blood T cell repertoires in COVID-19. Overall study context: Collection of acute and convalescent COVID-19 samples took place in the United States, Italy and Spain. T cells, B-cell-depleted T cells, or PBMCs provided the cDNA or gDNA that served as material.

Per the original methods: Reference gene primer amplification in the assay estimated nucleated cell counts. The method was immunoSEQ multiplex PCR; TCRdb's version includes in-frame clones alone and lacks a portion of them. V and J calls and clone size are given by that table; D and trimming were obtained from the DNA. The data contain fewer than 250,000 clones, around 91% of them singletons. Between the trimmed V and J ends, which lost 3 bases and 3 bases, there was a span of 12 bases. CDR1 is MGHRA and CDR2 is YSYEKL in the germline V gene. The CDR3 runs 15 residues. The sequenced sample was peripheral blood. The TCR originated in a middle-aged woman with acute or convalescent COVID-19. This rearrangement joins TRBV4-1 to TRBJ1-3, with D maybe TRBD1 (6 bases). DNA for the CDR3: TGCGCCAGCAGCCAGACAGGCGGGTTTGGAAACACCATATATTTT. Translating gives CASSQTGGFGNTIYF.